A selection of T cell receptor beta chains follows, all from one sample in a study of T cell responses to AZD1222 COVID-19 vaccine. This table comes from immunoSEQ multiplex PCR, and its TCRdb copy is limited to in-frame clones, with some not included. Of 96,000 or so clones in the sample, 80% to 90% are singletons; the top ten hold roughly 1.5%. Here the sequenced sample was peripheral blood, taken on day 0 of AZD1222 vaccination. The receptors derive from an adult in good health. Each CDR3 is given with its conserved first and last residue. The D gene is left open where the match is weak. The size field is filled for only some rows; it gives once, few, many or a size class.

d_call | j_call | cdr3_length | clone_size | v_call | cdr3_nt | cdr3_aa
. | TRBJ2-1 | 12 | . | TRBV28 | TGTGCCAGCAGTTTAACTAGCACGAAGCAGTTCTTC | CASSLTSTKQFF
. | TRBJ1-1 | 15 | . | TRBV18 | TGTGCCAGCTCACCACAGGTAGCGCTCGACACTGAAGCTTTCTTT | CASSPQVALDTEAFF
TRBD2 | TRBJ2-3 | 15 | . | TRBV9 | TGTGCCAGCAGCGTAGGAGCGGGGGTTGGAGATACGCAGTATTTT | CASSVGAGVGDTQYF
. | TRBJ1-4 | 14 | . | TRBV29-1 | TGCAGCGCTCAAGTGGGGCAGGGGAATGAAAAACTGTTTTTT | CSAQVGQGNEKLFF
TRBD1 | TRBJ1-1 | 13 | . | TRBV2 | TGTGCCAGTGGGGGACAGCCAAACACTGAAGCTTTCTTT | CASGGQPNTEAFF
TRBD1 | TRBJ1-1 | 15 | . | TRBV18 | TGTGCCAGCTCACCCCCGACAGGGGTGAGCACTGAAGCTTTCTTT | CASSPPTGVSTEAFF
TRBD1 | TRBJ1-2 | 16 | . | TRBV5-1 | TGCGCCAGCAGCTTGGAGGGTGGACAGGGGGCCCATGGCTACACCTTC | CASSLEGGQGAHGYTF
TRBD2 | TRBJ2-2 | 18 | . | TRBV2 | TGTGCCACAAGGGAAGGCGGGGGGCAATTTCTTAACACCGGGGAGCTGTTTTTT | CATREGGGQFLNTGELFF
. | TRBJ1-4 | 16 | many | TRBV2 | TGTGCCAGCAGTGAAGCAGAGGGAGGGACTAATGAAAAACTGTTTTTT | CASSEAEGGTNEKLFF
. | TRBJ1-1 | 15 | . | TRBV7-2 | TGTGCCAGCAGCCCCGGGGGGCAGGGGAACACTGAAGCTTTCTTT | CASSPGGQGNTEAFF
. | TRBJ1-5 | 14 | . | TRBV11-3 | TGTGCCAGCAGCTTAGCAGGAGGGAATCAGCCCCAGCATTTT | CASSLAGGNQPQHF
. | TRBJ1-6 | 14 | . | TRBV6-5 | TGTGCCAGCAGTTACGGACGGCCCAATTCACCCCTCCACTTT | CASSYGRPNSPLHF
. | TRBJ2-7 | 14 | . | TRBV6-5 | TGTGCCAGCGGGTGGGGGGGCCCATCCTACGAGCAGTACTTC | CASGWGGPSYEQYF
. | TRBJ1-4 | 14 | . | TRBV11-1 | TGTGCCAGCAGCTTAAACCCCGGACATGAAAAACTGTTTTTT | CASSLNPGHEKLFF
. | TRBJ1-3 | 13 | . | TRBV30 | TGTGCCTGGAGCGGGCAGTCAGGAAACACCATATATTTT | CAWSGQSGNTIYF
TRBD1 | TRBJ1-2 | 15 | . | TRBV4-3 | TGCGCCAGCAGCCAAGATCCCGGACAGGGATCCTCCTACACCTTC | CASSQDPGQGSSYTF
. | TRBJ1-1 | 17 | . | TRBV19 | TGTGCCAGTAGTACGTTTGGAAGGGGGTTTTATAACACTGAAGCTTTCTTT | CASSTFGRGFYNTEAFF
TRBD2 | TRBJ2-1 | 15 | . | TRBV5-1 | TGCGCCAGCAGCTTGGGTAGCGGGGGTAGGAATGAGCAGTTCTTC | CASSLGSGGRNEQFF
TRBD1 | TRBJ1-2 | 13 | . | TRBV27 | TGTGCCAGCAGGGCGACAGGGGGCGGAGGCTACACCTTC | CASRATGGGGYTF
. | TRBJ1-2 | 13 | . | TRBV28 | TGTGCCAGCAGTTTAACCCTGGCAGGTGGCTACACCTTC | CASSLTLAGGYTF
. | TRBJ2-1 | 12 | . | TRBV12-3/TRBV12-4 | TGTGCCAGCAGTTTCGTGCTAAATGAGCAGTTCTTC | CASSFVLNEQFF
. | TRBJ1-2 | 13 | . | TRBV12-3/TRBV12-4 | TGTGCCAGCAGTTTTGGGGAAAGTGATGGCTACACCTTC | CASSFGESDGYTF
. | TRBJ2-5 | 12 | . | TRBV2 | TGTGCCAGCAAGGAGGGGGGGGAGACCCAGTACTTC | CASKEGGETQYF
. | TRBJ2-3 | 16 | . | TRBV15 | TGTGCCACCAGCAGAGGTGATAGCCCATACACAGATACGCAGTATTTT | CATSRGDSPYTDTQYF
. | TRBJ2-3 | 15 | . | TRBV29-1 | TGCAGCGTTGAAGATCGAGCTATTTCTCCAGATACGCAGTATTTT | CSVEDRAISPDTQYF
TRBD2 | TRBJ2-1 | 15 | few | TRBV5-1 | TGCGCCAGCAGCAAGGTGCTAGCGGAAGACAATGAGCAGTTCTTC | CASSKVLAEDNEQFF
. | TRBJ2-5 | 12 | . | TRBV29-1 | TGCAGCGCGGAAGGGCGTCGGGAGACCCAGTACTTC | CSAEGRRETQYF
. | TRBJ2-7 | 15 | . | TRBV11-2 | TGTGCCAGCAGCTTAGTATGGGCAGGGTATCGTGAGCAGTACTTC | CASSLVWAGYREQYF
TRBD1 | TRBJ1-1 | 17 | once | TRBV4-1 | TGCGCCAGCAGCACAACTCACACTCAGGGGGGGAACACTGAAGCTTTCTTT | CASSTTHTQGGNTEAFF
. | TRBJ1-2 | 13 | . | TRBV30 | TGTGCCTGGAGTCAGGACATAATGTATGGCTACACCTTC | CAWSQDIMYGYTF
. | TRBJ2-3 | 12 | . | TRBV11-2 | TGTGCCAGCAGTATAGGACCAGATACGCAGTATTTT | CASSIGPDTQYF
. | TRBJ1-2 | 12 | . | TRBV2 | TGTGCCAGCAGTGAGGGGCTTTGGGGCTACACCTTC | CASSEGLWGYTF
TRBD2 | TRBJ2-1 | 15 | . | TRBV6-1 | TGTGCCAGCAGTGAATGGGGACTAGCGGGGGCGCGGCAGTTCTTC | CASSEWGLAGARQFF
. | TRBJ1-5 | 14 | . | TRBV5-4 | TGTGCCAGCAGCTTGGAGGCTGGCAATCAGCCCCAGCATTTT | CASSLEAGNQPQHF
. | TRBJ1-1 | 15 | . | TRBV2 | TGTGCCAGCAGCCCGAGCCGCGGGGGGGACACTGAAGCTTTCTTT | CASSPSRGGDTEAFF
. | TRBJ2-7 | 14 | . | TRBV5-1 | TGCGCCAGCAGCTTGGAGGGCAGGGGAAGGGAGCAGTACTTC | CASSLEGRGREQYF
. | TRBJ1-2 | 13 | few | TRBV5-1 | TGCGCCAGCAGCTTGGGGCAAGACTATGGCTACACCTTC | CASSLGQDYGYTF
TRBD2 | TRBJ2-2 | 16 | . | TRBV11-2 | TGTGCCAGCAGCTCCAGGACTAGCGGGGGTGCCGGGGAGCTGTTTTTT | CASSSRTSGGAGELFF
. | TRBJ1-1 | 16 | . | TRBV5-4 | TGTGCCAGCAGCCTCCCACTCGGACGTATCAACACTGAAGCTTTCTTT | CASSLPLGRINTEAFF
. | TRBJ1-4 | 16 | . | TRBV6-5 | TGTGCCAGCAGTTACCACTCAACCGCAACTAATGAAAAACTGTTTTTT | CASSYHSTATNEKLFF
. | TRBJ1-6 | 15 | . | TRBV21-1 | TGTGCCAGCAGCAAAGTGGGGCGGACAAATTCACCCCTCCACTTT | CASSKVGRTNSPLHF
. | TRBJ2-2 | 13 | . | TRBV6-4 | TGTGCCAGCAGTACAGGGATTACCGGGGAGCTGTTTTTT | CASSTGITGELFF
TRBD1 | TRBJ1-4 | 16 | . | TRBV7-6 | TGTGCCAGCAGCTTAGAAGCGGCAGGGGGTGGCGAAAAACTGTTTTTT | CASSLEAAGGGEKLFF
TRBD1 | TRBJ1-1 | 12 | . | TRBV6-1 | TGTGCCAGCAGTGAACGGACAGGCGCGACTTTCTTT | CASSERTGATFF
. | TRBJ1-1 | 16 | . | TRBV5-1 | TGCGCCAGCAGCTTCGATCTCCGGGGGGAGAACACTGAAGCTTTCTTT | CASSFDLRGENTEAFF
. | TRBJ1-5 | 15 | . | TRBV19 | TGTGCCAGTAGACCACTACCGGTGGGCAATCAGCCCCAGCATTTT | CASRPLPVGNQPQHF
TRBD1 | TRBJ1-1 | 17 | . | TRBV2 | TGTGCCAGCAGTGCGATTGGGACAGGGATTTTGAACACTGAAGCTTTCTTT | CASSAIGTGILNTEAFF